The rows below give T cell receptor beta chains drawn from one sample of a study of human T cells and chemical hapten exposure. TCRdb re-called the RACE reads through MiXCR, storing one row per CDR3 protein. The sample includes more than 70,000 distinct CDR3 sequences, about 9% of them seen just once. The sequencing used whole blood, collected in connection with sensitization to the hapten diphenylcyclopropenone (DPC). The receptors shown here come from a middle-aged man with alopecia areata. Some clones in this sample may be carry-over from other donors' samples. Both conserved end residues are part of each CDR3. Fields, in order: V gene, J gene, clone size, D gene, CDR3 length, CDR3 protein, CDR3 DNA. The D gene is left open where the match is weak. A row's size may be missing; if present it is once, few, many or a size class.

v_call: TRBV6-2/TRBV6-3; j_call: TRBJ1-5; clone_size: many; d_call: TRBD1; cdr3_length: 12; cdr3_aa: CASKGANQPQHF; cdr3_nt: TGTGCCAGCAAGGGGGCTAATCAGCCCCAGCATTTT
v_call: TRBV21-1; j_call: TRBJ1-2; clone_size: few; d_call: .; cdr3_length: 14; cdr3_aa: CASSKGTGQRGYTF; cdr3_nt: TGTGCCAGCAGCAAAGGGACAGGGCAAAGAGGCTACACCTTC
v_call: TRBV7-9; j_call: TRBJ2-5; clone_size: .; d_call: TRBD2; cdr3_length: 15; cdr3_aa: CASSLGGRQQETQYF; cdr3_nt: TGTGCCAGCAGCCTCGGCGGGAGACAACAAGAGACCCAGTACTTC
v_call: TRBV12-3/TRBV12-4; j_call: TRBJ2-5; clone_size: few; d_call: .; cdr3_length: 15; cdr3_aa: CASSSHEGLEETQYF; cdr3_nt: TGTGCCAGCAGTTCCCACGAAGGTTTAGAAGAGACCCAGTACTTC
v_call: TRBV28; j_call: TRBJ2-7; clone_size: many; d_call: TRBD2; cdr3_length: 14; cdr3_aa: CASSPSGSSYEQYF; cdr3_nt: TGTGCCAGCAGTCCTAGCGGGAGCTCCTACGAGCAGTACTTC
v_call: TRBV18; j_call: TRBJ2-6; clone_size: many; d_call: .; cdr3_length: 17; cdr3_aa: CASSINPAGSGANVLTF; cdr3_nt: TGTGCCAGCTCAATCAATCCCGCGGGTTCCGGGGCCAACGTCCTGACTTTC
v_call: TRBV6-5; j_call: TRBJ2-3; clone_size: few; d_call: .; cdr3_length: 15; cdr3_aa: CASSYASPSTDTQYF; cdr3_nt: TGTGCCAGCAGTTACGCAAGCCCTAGCACAGATACGCAGTATTTT
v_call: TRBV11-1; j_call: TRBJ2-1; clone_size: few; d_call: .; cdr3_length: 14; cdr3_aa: CASSLSYGSDEQFF; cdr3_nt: TGTGCCAGCAGCTTATCTTACGGGAGCGATGAGCAGTTCTTC
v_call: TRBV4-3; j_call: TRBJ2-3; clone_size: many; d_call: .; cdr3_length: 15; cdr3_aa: CASSQASGATDTQYF; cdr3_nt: TGCGCCAGCAGCCAAGCCAGCGGAGCCACAGATACGCAGTATTTT
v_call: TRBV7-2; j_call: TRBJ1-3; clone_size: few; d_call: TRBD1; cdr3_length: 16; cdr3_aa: CASSSGQGKERNTIYF; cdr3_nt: TGTGCCAGCAGCTCAGGACAGGGAAAAGAAAGGAACACCATATATTTT
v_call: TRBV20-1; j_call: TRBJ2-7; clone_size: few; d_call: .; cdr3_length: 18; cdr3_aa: CSARDFGGGLPSSYEQYF; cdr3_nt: TGCAGTGCTAGAGATTTTGGGGGAGGCCTACCCTCCTCCTACGAGCAGTACTTC
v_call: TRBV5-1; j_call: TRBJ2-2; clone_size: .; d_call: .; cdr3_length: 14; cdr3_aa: CASSGGTAHGELFF; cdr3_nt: TGCGCCAGCAGCGGAGGGACAGCTCACGGGGAGCTGTTTTTT
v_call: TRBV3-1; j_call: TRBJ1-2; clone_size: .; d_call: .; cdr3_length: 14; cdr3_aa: CASSLGGLNYGYTF; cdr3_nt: TGTGCCAGCAGCCTGGGGGGGCTTAACTATGGCTACACCTTC
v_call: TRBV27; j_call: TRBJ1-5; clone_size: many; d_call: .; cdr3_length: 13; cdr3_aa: CASSLGVRQPQHF; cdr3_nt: TGTGCCAGCAGTTTAGGGGTCAGGCAGCCCCAGCATTTT
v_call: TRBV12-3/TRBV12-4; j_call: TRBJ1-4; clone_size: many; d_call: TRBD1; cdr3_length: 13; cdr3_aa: CASSRGQGEKLFF; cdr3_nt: TGTGCCAGCAGTAGGGGACAGGGGGAAAAACTGTTTTTT
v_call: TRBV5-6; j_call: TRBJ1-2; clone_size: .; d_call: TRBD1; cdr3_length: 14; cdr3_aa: CASSRGQGAGGYTF; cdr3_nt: TGTGCCAGCAGCCGCGGACAGGGGGCAGGAGGCTACACCTTC
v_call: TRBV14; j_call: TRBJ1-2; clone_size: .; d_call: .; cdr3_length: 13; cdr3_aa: CASSQARYGSYTF; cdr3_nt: TGTGCCAGCAGCCAAGCCCGCTATGGTAGCTACACCTTC
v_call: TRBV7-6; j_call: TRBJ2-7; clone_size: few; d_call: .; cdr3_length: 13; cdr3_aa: CASSSTVHREQYF; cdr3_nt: TGTGCCAGCAGCTCGACAGTGCATAGAGAGCAGTACTTC
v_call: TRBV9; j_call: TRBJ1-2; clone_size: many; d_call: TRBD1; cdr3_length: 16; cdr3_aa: CASSRDRDRGFYGYTF; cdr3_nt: TGTGCCAGCAGCCGAGACCGGGACAGGGGATTCTATGGCTACACCTTC
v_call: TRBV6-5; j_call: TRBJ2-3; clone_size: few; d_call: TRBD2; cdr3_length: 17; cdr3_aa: CASSYFPSGAGADTQYF; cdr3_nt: TGTGCCAGCAGTTACTTCCCTAGCGGAGCCGGGGCAGATACGCAGTATTTT
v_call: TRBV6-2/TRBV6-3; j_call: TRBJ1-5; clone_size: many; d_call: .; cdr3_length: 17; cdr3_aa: CASSYSSAGARYQPQHF; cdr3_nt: TGTGCCAGCAGTTACTCGAGTGCAGGGGCTAGGTATCAGCCCCAGCATTTT
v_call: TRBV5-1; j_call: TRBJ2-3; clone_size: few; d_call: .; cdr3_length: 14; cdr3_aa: CASRPAISTDTQYF; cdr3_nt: TGCGCCAGCAGACCCGCTATTAGCACAGATACGCAGTATTTT
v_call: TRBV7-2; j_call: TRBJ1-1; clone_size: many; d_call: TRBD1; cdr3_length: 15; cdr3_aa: CASSLEPTGQGRAFF; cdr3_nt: TGTGCCAGCAGCTTAGAACCAACGGGACAGGGCAGAGCTTTCTTT
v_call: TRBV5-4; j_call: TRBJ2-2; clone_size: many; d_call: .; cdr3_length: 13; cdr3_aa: CASSLVATGELFF; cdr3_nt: TGTGCCAGCAGCTTGGTGGCTACCGGGGAGCTGTTTTTT
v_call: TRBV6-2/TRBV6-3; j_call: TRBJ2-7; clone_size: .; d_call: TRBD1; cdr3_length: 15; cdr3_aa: CASSYPGQSGYEQYF; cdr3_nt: TGTGCCAGCAGTTACCCGGGACAGAGTGGATACGAGCAGTACTTC
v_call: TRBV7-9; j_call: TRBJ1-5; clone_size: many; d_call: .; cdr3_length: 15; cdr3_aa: CASSLEGGPNQPQHF; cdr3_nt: TGTGCCAGCAGCTTAGAAGGGGGGCCCAATCAGCCCCAGCATTTT
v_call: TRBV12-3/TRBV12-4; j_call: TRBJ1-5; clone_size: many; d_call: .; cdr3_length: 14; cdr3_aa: CASSDGTGDQPQHF; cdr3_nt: TGTGCCAGCAGCGACGGGACGGGAGATCAGCCCCAGCATTTT
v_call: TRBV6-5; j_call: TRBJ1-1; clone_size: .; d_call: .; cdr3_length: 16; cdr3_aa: CASSRGRADKDTEAFF; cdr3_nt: TGTGCCAGCAGCCGAGGTAGGGCGGATAAGGACACTGAAGCTTTCTTT
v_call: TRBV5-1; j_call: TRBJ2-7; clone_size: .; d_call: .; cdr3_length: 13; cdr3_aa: CASSWDQGFEQYF; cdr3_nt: TGCGCCAGCAGCTGGGACCAGGGTTTCGAGCAGTACTTC
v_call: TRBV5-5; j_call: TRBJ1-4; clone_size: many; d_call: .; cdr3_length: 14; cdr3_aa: CASSLRKGGEKLFF; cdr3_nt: TGTGCCAGCAGCTTGCGAAAGGGGGGTGAAAAACTGTTTTTT
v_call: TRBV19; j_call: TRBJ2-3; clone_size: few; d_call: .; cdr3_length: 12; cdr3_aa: CASNGPVDTQYF; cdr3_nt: TGTGCCAGTAACGGACCCGTAGATACGCAGTATTTT
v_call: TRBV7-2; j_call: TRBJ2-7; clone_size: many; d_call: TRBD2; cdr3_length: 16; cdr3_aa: CASSRSSGTISYEQYF; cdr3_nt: TGTGCCAGCAGCCGAAGCTCCGGGACTATTTCCTACGAGCAGTACTTC
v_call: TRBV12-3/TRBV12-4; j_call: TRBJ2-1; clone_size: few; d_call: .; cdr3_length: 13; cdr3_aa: CASSFDRYNEQFF; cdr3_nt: TGTGCCAGCAGTTTTGACAGATACAATGAGCAGTTCTTC
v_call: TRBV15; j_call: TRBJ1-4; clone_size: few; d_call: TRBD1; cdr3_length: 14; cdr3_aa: CATSRDRGAEKLFF; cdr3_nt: TGTGCCACCAGCAGGGACAGGGGAGCGGAAAAACTGTTTTTT
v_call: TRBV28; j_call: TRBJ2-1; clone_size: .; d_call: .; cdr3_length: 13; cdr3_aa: CASSTQPIEAQFF; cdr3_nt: TGTGCCAGCAGTACACAACCCATAGAGGCGCAGTTCTTC
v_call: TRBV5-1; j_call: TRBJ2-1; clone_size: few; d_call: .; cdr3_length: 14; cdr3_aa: CASSLVSVSNEQFF; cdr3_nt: TGCGCCAGCAGCTTGGTCTCGGTGTCTAATGAGCAGTTCTTC
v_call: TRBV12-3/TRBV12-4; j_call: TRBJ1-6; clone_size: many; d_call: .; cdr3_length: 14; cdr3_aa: CASSFGTSYSPLHF; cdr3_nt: TGTGCCAGCAGTTTCGGGACTTCCTATTCACCCCTCCACTTT
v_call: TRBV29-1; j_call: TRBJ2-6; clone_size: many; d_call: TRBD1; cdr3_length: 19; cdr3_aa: CSVEDWDRTSGSGANVLTF; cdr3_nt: TGCAGCGTTGAAGATTGGGACAGGACCAGCGGCTCTGGGGCCAACGTCCTGACTTTC
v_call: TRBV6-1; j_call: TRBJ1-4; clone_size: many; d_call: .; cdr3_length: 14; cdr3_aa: CASSGWGTNEKLFF; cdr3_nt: TGTGCCAGCAGTGGGTGGGGGACTAATGAAAAACTGTTTTTT
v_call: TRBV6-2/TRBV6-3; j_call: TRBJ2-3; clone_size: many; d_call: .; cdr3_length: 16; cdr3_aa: CASRGSGTAGTDTQYF; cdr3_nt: TGTGCCAGCAGAGGTTCCGGGACGGCCGGGACAGATACGCAGTATTTT
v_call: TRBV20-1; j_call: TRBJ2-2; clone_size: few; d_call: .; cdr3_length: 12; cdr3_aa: CSATGVTGELFF; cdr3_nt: TGCAGTGCTACAGGGGTCACCGGGGAGCTGTTTTTT
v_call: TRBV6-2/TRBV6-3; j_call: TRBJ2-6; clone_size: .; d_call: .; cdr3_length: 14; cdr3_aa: CASSLPSGANVLTF; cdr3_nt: TGTGCCAGCAGCCTACCGTCTGGGGCCAACGTCCTGACTTTC
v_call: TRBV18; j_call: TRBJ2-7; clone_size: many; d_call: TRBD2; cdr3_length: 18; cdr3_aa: CASSPPTSGSAVIYEQYF; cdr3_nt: TGTGCCAGCTCACCGCCGACTAGCGGGAGCGCCGTTATCTACGAGCAGTACTTC
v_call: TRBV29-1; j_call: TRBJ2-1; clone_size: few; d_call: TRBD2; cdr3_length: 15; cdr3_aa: CSVPRSGPLYNEQFF; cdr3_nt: TGCAGCGTACCCCGTAGCGGGCCGCTCTACAATGAGCAGTTCTTC
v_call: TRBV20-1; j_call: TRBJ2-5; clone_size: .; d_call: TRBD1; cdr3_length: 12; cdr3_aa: CSANRGRETQYF; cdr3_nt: TGCAGTGCTAACAGGGGGCGAGAGACCCAGTACTTC
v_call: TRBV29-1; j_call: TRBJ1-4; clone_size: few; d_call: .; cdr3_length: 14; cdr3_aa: CSVSQAWGNEKLFF; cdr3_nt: TGCAGCGTTTCACAGGCATGGGGTAATGAAAAACTGTTTTTT
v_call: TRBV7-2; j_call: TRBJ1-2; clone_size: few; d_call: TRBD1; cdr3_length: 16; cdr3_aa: CASSLARQGVGYGYTF; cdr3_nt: TGTGCCAGCAGCTTAGCTAGACAGGGGGTTGGATATGGCTACACCTTC
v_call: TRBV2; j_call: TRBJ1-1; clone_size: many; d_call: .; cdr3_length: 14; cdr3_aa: CASSETPGVTEAFF; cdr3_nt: TGTGCCAGCAGTGAAACTCCGGGAGTCACTGAAGCTTTCTTT
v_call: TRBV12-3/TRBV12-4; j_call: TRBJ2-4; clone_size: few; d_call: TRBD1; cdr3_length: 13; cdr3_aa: CASSSQGADIQYF; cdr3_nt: TGTGCCAGCAGTTCACAGGGGGCGGACATTCAGTACTTC
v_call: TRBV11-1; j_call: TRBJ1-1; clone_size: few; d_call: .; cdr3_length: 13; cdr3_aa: CASSFISHTEAFF; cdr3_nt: TGTGCCAGCAGCTTTATTTCTCACACTGAAGCTTTCTTT
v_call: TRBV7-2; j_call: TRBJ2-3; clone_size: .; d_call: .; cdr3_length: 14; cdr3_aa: CASSNPVSTDTQYF; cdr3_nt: TGTGCCAGCAGCAACCCGGTTAGCACAGATACGCAGTATTTT
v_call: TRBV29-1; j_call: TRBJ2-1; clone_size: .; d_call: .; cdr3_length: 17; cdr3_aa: CSVAPQGRTLFYNEQFF; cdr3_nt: TGCAGCGTTGCCCCTCAGGGCAGGACCCTATTTTACAATGAGCAGTTCTTC
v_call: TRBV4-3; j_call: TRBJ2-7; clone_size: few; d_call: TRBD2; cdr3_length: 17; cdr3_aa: CASSQSLGTSGLYEQYF; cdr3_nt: TGCGCCAGCAGCCAAAGCCTCGGGACTAGCGGGCTCTACGAGCAGTACTTC
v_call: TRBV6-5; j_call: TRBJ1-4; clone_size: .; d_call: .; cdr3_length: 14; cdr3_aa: CASRPVFNSEKLFF; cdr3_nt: TGTGCCAGCAGACCCGTTTTTAATAGTGAAAAACTGTTTTTT
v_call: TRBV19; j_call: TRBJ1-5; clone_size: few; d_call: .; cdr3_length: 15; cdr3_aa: CASSIARPLLQPQHF; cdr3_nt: TGTGCCAGTAGTATAGCCCGACCATTATTGCAGCCCCAGCATTTT
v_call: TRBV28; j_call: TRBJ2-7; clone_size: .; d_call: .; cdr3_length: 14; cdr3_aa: CASSSAWGSYEQYF; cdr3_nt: TGTGCCAGCAGTTCCGCGTGGGGGTCCTACGAGCAGTACTTC